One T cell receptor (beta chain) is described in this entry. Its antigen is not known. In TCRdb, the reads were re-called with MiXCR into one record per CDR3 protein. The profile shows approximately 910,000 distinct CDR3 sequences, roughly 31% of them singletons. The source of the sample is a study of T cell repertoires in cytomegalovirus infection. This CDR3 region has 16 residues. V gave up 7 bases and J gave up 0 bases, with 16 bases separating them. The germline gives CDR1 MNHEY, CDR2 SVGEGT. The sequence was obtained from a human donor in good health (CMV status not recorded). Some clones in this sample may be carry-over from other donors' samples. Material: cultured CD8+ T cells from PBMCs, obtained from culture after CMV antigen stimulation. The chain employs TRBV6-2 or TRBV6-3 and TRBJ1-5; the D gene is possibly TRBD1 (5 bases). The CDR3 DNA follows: TGTGCCAGCACCCCGATACAGGAATATAGCAATCAGCCCCAGCATTTT. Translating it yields CASTPIQEYSNQPQHF.